The rows below give T cell receptor beta chains drawn from one sample of a study of post-analysis software for immune sequencing data. TCRdb re-derived calls from the PCR reads in MiXCR, one entry per CDR3 protein. The sample gives around 200,000 distinct CDR3 sequences, 29% of which show up once; 3% to 4% is in the top ten. Sequencing was carried out using blood. All receptors come from a girl aged 2-17 years with multiple sclerosis. Each CDR3 is given with its conserved first and last residue.

TRBJ2-4 | TRBV20-1 | CSAIQSPAKNIQYF
TRBJ2-1 | TRBV18 | CASSPPVRTDYNEQFF
NA | TRBV9 | CASSVVSVGPREQYF
TRBJ1-1 | TRBV3-1 | CASSKDRDGTEAFF
TRBJ2-7 | TRBV3-1 | CASSQDQGAFRQYF
TRBJ1-4 | TRBV5-1 | CASSFSGARAEKLFF
NA | TRBV7-9 | CASSLNRAYVRGTQYF
TRBJ2-1 | TRBV4-1 | CASSRGQVDEQFF
TRBJ2-3 | TRBV19 | CASSPSYITDTQYF
TRBJ2-1 | TRBV20-1 | CSATDNEQFF
TRBJ2-7 | TRBV20-1 | CSARRQGIPYEQYF
TRBJ2-5 | TRBV15 | CATSRALGDTETQYF
TRBJ1-1 | TRBV28 | CASSPPGEVTEAFF
TRBJ2-1 | TRBV29-1 | CSIDKISNEQFF
TRBJ1-1 | TRBV12-3/TRBV12-4 | CASRWGTEAFF
TRBJ1-2 | TRBV4-1 | CASSQDRRQGLRGYTF
TRBJ2-5 | TRBV3-1 | CASSPRLAGVEEAQYF
TRBJ2-1 | TRBV18 | CASSPGLAGVGWNGQFF
TRBJ1-5 | TRBV30 | CAWSGQGRWPQHF
TRBJ1-2 | TRBV5-1 | CASSLEGQGAWGYTF
TRBJ1-1 | TRBV5-1 | CASSFEGRGTEAFF
TRBJ2-1 | TRBV28 | CASSSMTGSSYNEQFF
TRBJ2-7 | TRBV30 | CAWSKRGSYEQYF
TRBJ2-7 | TRBV28 | CASSLGGRGGQYF
TRBJ2-7 | TRBV12-3/TRBV12-4 | CASSPWGKLTYEQYF
TRBJ2-3 | TRBV5-1 | CASSLSLGTDTQYF
TRBJ1-5 | TRBV12-3/TRBV12-4 | CASRGTGAQPQHF
TRBJ1-1 | TRBV6-2/TRBV6-3 | CASRGGAGDTEAFF
TRBJ2-2 | TRBV27 | CASSFFASYTGELFF
TRBJ1-2 | TRBV5-6 | CASSSPGQGNYGYTF
TRBJ2-3 | TRBV2 | CASSEARKPLGTDTQYF
TRBJ2-1 | TRBV7-9 | CASSLVAPLAGNEQFF
TRBJ2-5 | TRBV28 | CASRRETQYF
TRBJ2-3 | TRBV15 | CATSRQREPTDTQYF
TRBJ1-5 | TRBV12-3/TRBV12-4 | CASSPRQGEGQPQHF
TRBJ2-7 | TRBV15 | CATADNRGQSYEQYF
TRBJ1-1 | TRBV4-2 | CASSPSEAANTEAFF
TRBJ2-3 | TRBV6-6 | CASSYWDAGNTDTQYF
TRBJ2-1 | TRBV6-2/TRBV6-3 | CASSYVGPGGEQFF
TRBJ2-3 | TRBV24-1 | CATSRPGIADTQYF
TRBJ2-3 | TRBV20-1 | CSASLWTSGFTDTQYF
NA | TRBV7-3 | CASSLRAGIPYNEQYF
TRBJ1-6 | TRBV5-6 | CASSLQGGGLGPGSPPHF
TRBJ2-7 | TRBV28 | CASTERRGEQYF
TRBJ2-7 | TRBV27 | CASTQGLSYEQYF
TRBJ2-1 | TRBV2 | CASRVTGGRYNEQFF
TRBJ1-5 | TRBV2 | CASGPSINRPQHF
TRBJ2-1 | TRBV28 | CASRQTGSVNEQFF
TRBJ1-4 | TRBV3-1 | CASSQEGQSQNEKLFF
TRBJ1-6 | TRBV5-1 | CASSFNREDSPLHF
TRBJ2-5 | TRBV7-9 | CASSFPDRDQETQYF
TRBJ1-1 | TRBV7-9 | CASSSTRNTEAFF
TRBJ2-7 | TRBV11-2 | CASSLAGGGPYYEQYF